This T cell receptor beta chain was identified during a study of blood T cell repertoires in COVID-19. Across the whole study: Material from acute and convalescent COVID-19 was sourced from the United States, Italy and Spain. PBMCs, B-cell-depleted T cells, or T cells were the source of the cDNA or gDNA that made up the material.

The CDR3 length is 11 residues. The germline V gene has CDR1 LGHDT and CDR2 YNNKEL (reference sequence). The germline V and J ends were trimmed by 3 bases and 8 bases, with 7 bases remaining between them. The protocol was immunoSEQ multiplex PCR, while the TCRdb copy is restricted to in-frame clones and leaves out a portion. The sample has fewer than 130,000 clones, around 85% seen once. This chain connects TRBV3-1 (or the pseudogene TRBV3-2) to TRBJ1-1; D is ambiguous. What was sequenced was peripheral blood. This TCR derives from a man in his 70s with active or convalescent COVID-19. For the CDR3, the DNA is TGTGCCAGCAGCCAGGGAGCCGAAGCTTTCTTT. Encoded protein: CASSQGAEAFF.